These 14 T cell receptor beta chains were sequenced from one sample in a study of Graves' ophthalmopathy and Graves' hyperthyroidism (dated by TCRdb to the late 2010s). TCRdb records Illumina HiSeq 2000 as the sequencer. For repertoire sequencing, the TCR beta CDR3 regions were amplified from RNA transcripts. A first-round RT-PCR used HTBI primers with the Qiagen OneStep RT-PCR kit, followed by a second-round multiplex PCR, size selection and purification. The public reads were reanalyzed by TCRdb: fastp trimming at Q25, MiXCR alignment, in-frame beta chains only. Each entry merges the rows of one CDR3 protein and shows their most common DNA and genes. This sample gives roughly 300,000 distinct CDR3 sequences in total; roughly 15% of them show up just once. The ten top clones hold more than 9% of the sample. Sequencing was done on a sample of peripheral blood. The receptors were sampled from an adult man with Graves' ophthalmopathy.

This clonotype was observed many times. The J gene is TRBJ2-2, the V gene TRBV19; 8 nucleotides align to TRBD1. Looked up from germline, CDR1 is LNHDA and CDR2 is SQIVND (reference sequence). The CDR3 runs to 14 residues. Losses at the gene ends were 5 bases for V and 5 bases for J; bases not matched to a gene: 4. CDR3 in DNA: TGTGCCAGTAGTTTGACAGGGGAGACCGGGGAGCTGTTTTTT. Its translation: CASSLTGETGELFF.

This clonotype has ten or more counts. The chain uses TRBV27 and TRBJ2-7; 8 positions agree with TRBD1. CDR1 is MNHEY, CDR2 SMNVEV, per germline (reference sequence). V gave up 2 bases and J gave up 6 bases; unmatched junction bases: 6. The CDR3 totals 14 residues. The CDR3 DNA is TGTGCCAGCAGTTTAAGTCAGGGGGCTCGCGAGCAGTACTTC. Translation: CASSLSQGAREQYF.

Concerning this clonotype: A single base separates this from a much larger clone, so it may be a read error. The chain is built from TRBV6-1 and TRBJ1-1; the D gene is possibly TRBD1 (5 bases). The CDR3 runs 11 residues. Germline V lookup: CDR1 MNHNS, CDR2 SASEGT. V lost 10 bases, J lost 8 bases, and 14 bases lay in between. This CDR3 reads CATQGGGEAFF. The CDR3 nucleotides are TGTGCCACCCAGGGTGGGGGAGAAGCTTTCTTT.

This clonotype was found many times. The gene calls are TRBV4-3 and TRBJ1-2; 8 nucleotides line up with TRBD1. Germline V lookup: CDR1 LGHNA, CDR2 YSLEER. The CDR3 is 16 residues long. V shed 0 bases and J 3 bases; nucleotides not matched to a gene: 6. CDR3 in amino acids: CASSQEAGGADYGYTF. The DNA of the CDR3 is TGCGCCAGCAGCCAAGAAGCAGGGGGCGCGGACTATGGCTACACCTTC.

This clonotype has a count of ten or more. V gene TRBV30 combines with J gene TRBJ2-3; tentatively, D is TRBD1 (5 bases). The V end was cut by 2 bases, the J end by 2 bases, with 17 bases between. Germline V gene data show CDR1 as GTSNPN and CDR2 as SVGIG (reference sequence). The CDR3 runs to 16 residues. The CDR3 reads CAWSTRQLTFTDTQYF. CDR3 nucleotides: TGTGCCTGGAGTACCCGACAGCTAACTTTCACAGATACGCAGTATTTT. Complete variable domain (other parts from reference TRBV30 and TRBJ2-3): SQTIHQWPATLVQPVGSPLSLECTVEGTSNPNLYWYRQAAGRGLQLLFYSVGIGQISSEVPQNLSASRPQDRQFILSSKKLLLSDSGFYLCAWSTRQLTFTDTQYFGPGTRLTVL.

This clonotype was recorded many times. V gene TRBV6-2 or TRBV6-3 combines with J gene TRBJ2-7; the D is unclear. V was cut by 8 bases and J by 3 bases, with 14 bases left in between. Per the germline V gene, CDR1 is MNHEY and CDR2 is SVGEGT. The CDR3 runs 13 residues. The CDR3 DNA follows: TGTGCCAGCTCTGGGCAGGAGAACTACGAGCAGTACTTC. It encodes CASSGQENYEQYF.

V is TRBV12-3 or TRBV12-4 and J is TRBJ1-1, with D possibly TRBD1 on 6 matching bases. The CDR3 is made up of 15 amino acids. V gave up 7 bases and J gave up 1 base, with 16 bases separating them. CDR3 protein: CASTPVGGANTEAFF. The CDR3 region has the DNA TGTGCCAGCACCCCTGTTGGGGGGGCGAACACTGAAGCTTTCTTT.

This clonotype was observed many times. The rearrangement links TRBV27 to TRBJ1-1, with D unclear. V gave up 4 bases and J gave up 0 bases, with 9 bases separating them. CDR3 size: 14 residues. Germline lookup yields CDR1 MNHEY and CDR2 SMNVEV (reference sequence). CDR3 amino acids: CASSSWALNTEAFF. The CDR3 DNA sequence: TGTGCCAGCAGTTCATGGGCTCTGAACACTGAAGCTTTCTTT.

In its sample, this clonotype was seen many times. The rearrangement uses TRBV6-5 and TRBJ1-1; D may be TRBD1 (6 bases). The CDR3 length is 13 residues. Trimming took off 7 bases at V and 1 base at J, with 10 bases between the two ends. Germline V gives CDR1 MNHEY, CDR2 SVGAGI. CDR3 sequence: CASKIQGNTEAFF. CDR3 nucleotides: TGTGCCAGCAAGATACAGGGGAACACTGAAGCTTTCTTT.

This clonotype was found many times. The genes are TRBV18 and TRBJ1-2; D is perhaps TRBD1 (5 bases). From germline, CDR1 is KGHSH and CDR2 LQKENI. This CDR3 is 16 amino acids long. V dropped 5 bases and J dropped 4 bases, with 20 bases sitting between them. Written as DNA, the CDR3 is TGTGCCAGCTCATCGAGTAATTCAGGGCTGTCCTATGGCTACACCTTC. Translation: CASSSSNSGLSYGYTF.

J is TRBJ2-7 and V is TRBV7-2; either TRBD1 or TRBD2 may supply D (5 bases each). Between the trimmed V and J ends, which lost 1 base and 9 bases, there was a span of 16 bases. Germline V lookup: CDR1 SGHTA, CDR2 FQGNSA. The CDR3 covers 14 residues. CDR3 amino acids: CASSLEARGTWQYF. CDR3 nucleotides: TGTGCCAGCAGCTTAGAGGCACGTGGGACGTGGCAGTACTTC.

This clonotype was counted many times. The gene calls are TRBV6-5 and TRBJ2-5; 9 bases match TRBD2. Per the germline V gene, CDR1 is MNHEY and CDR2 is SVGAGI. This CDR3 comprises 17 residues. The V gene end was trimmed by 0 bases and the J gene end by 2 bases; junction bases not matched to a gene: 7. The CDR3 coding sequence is TGTGCCAGCAGTTACTCGACCAGCGGGGGGATACAAGAGACCCAGTACTTC. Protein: CASSYSTSGGIQETQYF.

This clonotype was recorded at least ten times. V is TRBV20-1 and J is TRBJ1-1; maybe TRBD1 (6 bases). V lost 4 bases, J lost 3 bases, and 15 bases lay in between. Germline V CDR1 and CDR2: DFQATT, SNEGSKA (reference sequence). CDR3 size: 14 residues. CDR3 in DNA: TGCAGTGCTACCCAAATGGGGGCAGACACTGAAGCTTTCTTT. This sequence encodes CSATQMGADTEAFF.

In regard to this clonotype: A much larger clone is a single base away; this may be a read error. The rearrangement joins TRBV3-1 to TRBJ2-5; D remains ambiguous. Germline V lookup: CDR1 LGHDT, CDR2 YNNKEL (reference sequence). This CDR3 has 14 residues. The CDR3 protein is CASSPPLSGETRYF. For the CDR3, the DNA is TGTGCCAGCAGCCCTCCCCTCTCGGGCGAGACCCGGTACTTC.